The 3 T cell receptor beta chains below come from one sample, sequenced in a study of identifying expanded T cells in peripheral blood. Here immunoSEQ multiplex PCR was the method, and the copy in TCRdb shows in-frame clones only, minus some. The table shows roughly 61,000 clones, with over 85% occurring only once. Material for sequencing was blood. Receptors originate from a person aged 18 to 75 in good health.

The V call is TRBV5-4, the J call TRBJ1-4; TRBD1 aligns across 7 bases. The CDR3 runs 15 residues. Per the germline V gene, CDR1 is SGHNT and CDR2 is YYREEE (reference sequence). With V trimmed by 4 bases and J by 3 bases, 6 bases remained unmatched. The CDR3 loop is CASSTRTGPNEKLFF. The CDR3 bases are TGTGCCAGCAGCACGCGGACAGGACCTAATGAAAAACTGTTTTTT.

The rearrangement links TRBV10-3 to TRBJ2-7; D not certain. The CDR3 has 12 residues. V was trimmed by 4 bases and J by 4 bases, leaving 8 bases between them. The germline CDR1 and CDR2 sequences are ENHRY and SYGVKD. CDR3 in DNA: TGTGCCATCAGTGTTCAGAAATACGAGCAGTACTTC. As protein: CAISVQKYEQYF.

V is TRBV10-1 and J is TRBJ2-7; D is ambiguous. The CDR3 extends over 13 amino acids. The ends were cut back, 2 bases at V and 0 bases at J, with 5 bases in the middle. From germline, CDR1 is WNHNN and CDR2 SYGVQD (reference sequence). CDR3 sequence reads: CASSEGVSYEQYF. Written as DNA, the CDR3 is TGCGCCAGCAGTGAGGGTGTCTCCTACGAGCAGTACTTC.